Each of the 25 T cell receptor beta chains below was sequenced from the same sample in a study of T-cell reconstitution after alpha-beta-depleted transplantation in children. Whole-study results and caveats: Diversity and T-cell counts at one year after transplant derived mostly from new T cells.

Unique molecular identifiers were used in preparing the TCRbeta library. One entry per CDR3 protein results from TCRdb running MiXCR on the PCR reads. The sample consists of about 300,000 distinct CDR3 sequences, 6.5% to 9% of them appearing once. These receptors are not linked to any known antigen. The input for sequencing was peripheral blood, taken 360 days after TCRalphabeta/CD19-depleted stem cell transplant. These receptors were taken from a female patient between 2 and 15 years old who had a stem cell transplant for Fanconi anemia, so the T cells may come from the graft donor.

On this clonotype itself: Likely a read error: the CDR3 ends without its conserved phenylalanine or tryptophan. The chain employs TRBV7-9 and TRBJ2-5, with no clear D. Per the germline V gene, CDR1 is SEHNR and CDR2 is FQNEAQ (reference sequence). This CDR3 comprises 14 residues. The V end was cut by 5 bases, the J end by 1 base, with 11 bases between. The CDR3 is CASSPGRSQETQYS. DNA for the CDR3: TGTGCCAGCAGCCCAGGACGTTCCCAAGAGACCCAGTACTCC.

Concerning this clonotype: A much larger clone differs by one base, so this may be a read error. No conserved phenylalanine or tryptophan ends this CDR3, so it is likely a read error. The V gene is TRBV28, the J gene TRBJ2-3; D perhaps matches TRBD2 (5 bases). CDR1 MDHEN and CDR2 SYDVKM come from the germline V gene. The length of the CDR3 is 13 residues. V gave up 10 bases and J gave up 9 bases, with 20 bases separating them. The CDR3 protein is CATLRPGNPTQYY. In DNA form, the CDR3 reads TGTGCCACCCTTCGACCCGGGAACCCAACGCAGTATTAT.

This clonotype was seen at least ten times. The chain couples TRBV20-1 to TRBJ2-5; TRBD2 matches 12 bases. Looked up from germline, CDR1 is DFQATT and CDR2 is SNEGSKA (reference sequence). V was clipped by 3 bases and J by 7 bases; unmatched bases: 15. The CDR3 sequence is 17 residues long. The CDR3, as DNA: TGCAGTGCTAGTAGACTAGCGGGGGAGATAAGAGAATTGACCCAGTACTTC. Translated: CSASRLAGEIRELTQYF.

The table lists this clonotype with many counts. The CDR3 here is CASRDPYQRNTEAFF. CDR3 coding DNA: TGTGCCAGTCGGGATCCGTATCAGAGGAACACTGAAGCTTTCTTT. This chain links TRBV7-6 with TRBJ1-1; D is undetermined. Germline V gene lookup returns CDR1 SGHVS and CDR2 FNYEAQ. V shed 9 bases and J shed 1 base, with 18 bases lying between them. The length of the CDR3 is 15 residues.

The table lists this clonotype with many counts. The V and J genes are TRBV5-1 and TRBJ2-1; perhaps TRBD2 as D (5 bases). The CDR3 consists of 13 residues. The V end lost 1 base, the J end lost 15 bases, and 17 bases lay between the germline ends. Germline CDR1 reads SGHRS; CDR2 reads YFSETQ. The CDR3 loop is CASSLYSVPPPFF. Here the CDR3 DNA reads TGCGCCAGCAGCTTGTATAGCGTCCCTCCCCCGTTCTTC. The full variable domain, its missing parts supplied by reference TRBV5-1 and TRBJ2-1, is KAGVTQTPRYLIKTRGQQVTLSCSPISGHRSVSWYQQTPGQGLQFLFEYFSETQRNKGNFPGRFSGRQFSNSRSEMNVSTLELGDSALYLCASSLYSVPPPFFGPGTRLTVL.

With respect to this clonotype: Since a much larger clone is just one base distant, this may be a read error. This chain uses TRBV15 with TRBJ2-7, with D uncertain. The germline gives CDR1 LNHNV, CDR2 YYDKDF (reference sequence). The V end lost 0 bases, the J end lost 6 bases, and 6 bases lay between the germline ends. The CDR3 is 12 residues long. As DNA, the CDR3 is TGTGCCACCAGCAGAGATCGGGTCGAGCAGTACTTC. The encoded protein is CATSRDRVEQYF.

V is TRBV2 and J is TRBJ2-7, with a tentative D call TRBD2 (5 bases). The CDR3 consists of 14 residues. CDR1 and CDR2 from the germline V gene are SNHLY and FYNNEI. The V gene lost 6 bases and the J gene lost 0 bases, with 12 bases spanning the gap. The chain's CDR3 is CASSSEGTSYEQYF. The DNA for the CDR3 is TGTGCCAGCAGCTCAGAGGGAACCTCCTACGAGCAGTACTTC. Full variable domain (outside the CDR3, taken from reference TRBV2 and TRBJ2-7): EPEVTQTPSHQVTQMGQEVILRCVPISNHLYFYWYRQILGQKVEFLVSFYNNEISEKSEIFDDQFSVERPDGSNFTLKIRSTKLEDSAMYFCASSSEGTSYEQYFGPGTRLTVT.

This clonotype was picked up a small number of times. The V gene is TRBV7-3, the J gene TRBJ2-7, with D possibly TRBD1 on 6 matching bases. V shed 6 bases and J shed 2 bases, with 14 bases lying between them. Germline V gene data show CDR1 as SGHTA and CDR2 as FQGTGA. The CDR3 contains 14 residues. CDR3 sequence: CASRRRDKTYEQYF. The CDR3 DNA follows: TGTGCCAGCAGGCGCCGGGACAAGACCTACGAGCAGTACTTC. The full variable domain, its missing parts supplied by reference TRBV7-3 and TRBJ2-7, is GAGVSQTPSNKVTEKGKYVELRCDPISGHTALYWYRQSLGQGPEFLIYFQGTGAADDSGLPNDRFFAVRPEGSVSTLKIQRTERGDSAVYLCASRRRDKTYEQYFGPGTRLTVT.

This clonotype appeared many times. This sequence joins TRBV20-1 and TRBJ2-7; 7 nucleotides line up with TRBD2. This CDR3 is 14 amino acids long. Per germline, CDR1 DFQATT and CDR2 SNEGSKA (reference sequence). V shed 4 bases and J 0 bases; nucleotides not matched to a gene: 6. CDR3 DNA sequence: TGCAGTGCTACGGGGGGAATAAGCTCCTACGAGCAGTACGTC. This codes for CSATGGISSYEQYV.

This clonotype was seen ten or more times. J is TRBJ2-1 and V is TRBV5-5; D unresolved. Germline V gene sequence: CDR1 SGHKS, CDR2 YYEKEE (reference sequence). V lost 5 bases, J lost 7 bases, and 19 bases lay in between. This CDR3 spans 15 amino acids. The CDR3 bases are TGTGCCAGCAGTCCTATCCTGAACCTACAGAATGAGCAGTTCTTC. Its protein is CASSPILNLQNEQFF.

This clonotype was recorded at least ten times. The genes are TRBV11-2 and TRBJ2-1; D unresolved. Germline V gene sequence: CDR1 SGHAT, CDR2 FQNNGV. The CDR3 has 15 residues. The germline V and J ends were trimmed by 8 bases and 2 bases, with 16 bases remaining between them. The CDR3 reads CASRKATNPYNEQFF. Written as DNA, the CDR3 is TGTGCCAGCCGAAAGGCCACGAATCCCTACAATGAGCAGTTCTTC.

V and J are TRBV2 and TRBJ2-2, with TRBD1 matching over 9 bases. CDR1 is SNHLY, CDR2 FYNNEI, per germline. The V and J ends lost 6 bases and 0 bases, in that order; junction bases with no gene match: 8. The CDR3 has 17 residues. The CDR3 coding sequence is TGTGCCAGCAGAAGAACCTGGACAGGGGCGAACACCGGGGAGCTGTTTTTT. It codes for CASRRTWTGANTGELFF.

The gene calls are TRBV7-3 and TRBJ2-2, with no clear D. CDR3 length: 13 residues. Germline CDR1 SGHTA, CDR2 FQGTGA. The V gene lost 5 bases and the J gene lost 2 bases, with 6 bases spanning the gap. The CDR3 loop reads CASSVANTGELFF. CDR3 coding DNA: TGTGCCAGCAGCGTAGCCAACACCGGGGAGCTGTTTTTT.

V usage is TRBV29-1 and J usage is TRBJ1-2; D unclear. Trimming left V 4 bases short and J 1 base short, with 7 bases between. The CDR3 is 12 amino acids. Germline-derived CDR1 and CDR2 are SQVTM and ANQGSEA. CDR3 bases: TGCAGCGTTGCTAAGGTTAACTATGGCTACACCTTC. Translating it yields CSVAKVNYGYTF.

This clonotype occurred many times. The rearrangement joins TRBV4-1 to TRBJ2-1; 7 bases match TRBD1. Trimming at V came to 5 bases and at J to 8 bases, leaving 12 bases not matched to a gene. The germline gives CDR1 MGHRA, CDR2 YSYEKL. There are 15 residues in the CDR3. The CDR3 region is CASSSYSQGPDEQFF. CDR3 DNA sequence: TGCGCCAGCAGCTCTTATTCACAGGGGCCCGATGAGCAGTTCTTC.

This clonotype has a count of ten or more. The J gene is TRBJ2-2, the V gene TRBV20-1, with a tentative D call TRBD1 (6 bases). The CDR3 contains 13 residues. V dropped 5 bases and J dropped 6 bases, with 13 bases sitting between them. Germline V gives CDR1 DFQATT, CDR2 SNEGSKA (reference sequence). The CDR3 sequence is CSARSTGSGELFF. The CDR3 bases are TGCAGTGCTCGTTCTACAGGGTCCGGGGAGCTGTTTTTT.

This clonotype was observed a few times. The chain is built from TRBV2 and TRBJ2-1; 9 bases agree with TRBD1. Germline-derived CDR1 and CDR2 are SNHLY and FYNNEI. The CDR3 totals 18 residues. J lost 7 bases, V lost 5 bases, and 18 bases had no gene match. CDR3 region: CASSKNRPGQGLVNEQFF. The CDR3 DNA follows: TGTGCCAGCAGTAAAAATAGACCGGGACAGGGCTTGGTGAATGAGCAGTTCTTC.

This clonotype was counted at least ten times. The chain joins TRBV4-3 to TRBJ1-1, with D maybe TRBD1 (5 bases). The CDR3 spans 13 residues. With 7 bases removed from V and 0 bases from J, the gap between germline ends came to 9 bases. Per the germline V gene, CDR1 is LGHNA and CDR2 is YSLEER. This chain's CDR3 is CASTRQLNTEAFF. CDR3 DNA: TGCGCCAGCACTCGACAGCTGAACACTGAAGCTTTCTTT.

This clonotype was found a few times. The chain recombines TRBV2 with TRBJ2-1, with 9 bases identical to TRBD2. In germline, CDR1 is SNHLY, CDR2 FYNNEI. V dropped 7 bases and J dropped 0; count of bases not matched to a gene: 13. The CDR3 is made up of 18 amino acids. DNA of the CDR3: TGTGCCAGCAATGGGGTTCGGGCGGGAGGGAGCTCCTACAATGAGCAGTTCTTC. Its translation: CASNGVRAGGSSYNEQFF.

This clonotype was counted only a few times. The chain uses TRBV10-3 and TRBJ1-2; 9 bases fit TRBD1. The CDR3 runs to 17 residues. CDR1 is ENHRY and CDR2 is SYGVKD in the germline V gene. After removal of 0 bases from V and 6 bases from J, the junction contained 11 bases not matched to a gene. CDR3 coding DNA: TGTGCCATCAGTGAGTCTGGCCTGGGGACAGGGCGTGATGGCTACACCTTC. This gives the protein CAISESGLGTGRDGYTF.

This clonotype was seen repeatedly, ten times or more. This rearrangement joins TRBV5-1 to TRBJ1-1; D gene uncertain. This CDR3 region has 15 residues. V was trimmed by 1 base and J by 1 base, leaving 11 bases between them. Germline lookup yields CDR1 SGHRS and CDR2 YFSETQ. The DNA of the CDR3 is TGCGCCAGCAGCTTGCGGTCAGCTTCGAACACTGAAGCTTTCTTT. Translating gives CASSLRSASNTEAFF.

This clonotype was seen ten or more times. This rearrangement joins TRBV4-3 to TRBJ2-1, with a weak D call TRBD2 (7 bases). This CDR3 comprises 17 residues. V lost 0 bases, J lost 4 bases, and 16 bases lay in between. CDR1 is LGHNA and CDR2 is YSLEER in the germline V gene. The CDR3 DNA is TGCGCCAGCAGCCAAGACCCGTTCGGGGGGCTATACAATGAGCAGTTCTTC. Translated, it gives CASSQDPFGGLYNEQFF.

The table lists this clonotype with many counts. The chain employs TRBV4-2 and TRBJ1-2; a possible D gene is TRBD1 (6 bases). Germline assignment: CDR1 LGHNA and CDR2 YNFKEQ. V was pared by 4 bases and J by 8 bases, with 20 bases between. The CDR3 is 15 amino acids. The CDR3 DNA is TGTGCCAGCAGCCTGACTCAAAGTGTAGACAGGGGCTACACCTTC. The encoded protein is CASSLTQSVDRGYTF.

Many counts were recorded for this clonotype. The V call is TRBV4-1, the J call TRBJ1-3; D gene uncertain. Germline CDR1 is MGHRA and CDR2 is YSYEKL. Trimming removed 3 bases at V and 0 bases at J, with 9 bases between. This CDR3 spans 15 amino acids. CDR3 sequence (DNA): TGCGCCAGCAGCCATATAGTGGTCTCTGGAAACACCATATATTTT. Translating gives CASSHIVVSGNTIYF.

This clonotype was seen ten or more times. In DNA, the CDR3 is TGCAGCGTTGAACCGGGAGACTATGGCTACACCTTC. Amino acid sequence: CSVEPGDYGYTF. V gene TRBV29-1 combines with J gene TRBJ1-2; D not resolved. Germline assignment: CDR1 SQVTM and CDR2 ANQGSEA. V lost 2 bases to trimming and J lost 3 bases, with 7 bases between them. The CDR3 covers 12 residues.